This entry features one T cell receptor (beta chain) sequence. In germline, CDR1 is SGHRS, CDR2 YFSETQ. With V trimmed by 4 bases and J by 5 bases, 9 bases remained unmatched. This CDR3 has 15 residues. Amplification used 60 Vbeta primers and 13 Jbeta primers. Method: immunoSEQ multiplex PCR; TCRdb's copy keeps in-frame clones and lacks some. The repertoire holds 80,000 to 100,000 clones, with around three fifths as singletons. This sample is part of a study of cytomegalovirus exposure and HLA in healthy donors. V and J are TRBV5-1 and TRBJ2-7, with 10 bases that match TRBD2. The clonotype was recovered from a woman in her thirties or forties in good health and CMV-seropositive. Sequenced sample: PBMCs. The CDR3 DNA reads as TGCGCCAGCAGCCCTAGCGGGAGTCTCGTGGACGAGCAGTACTTC. Its protein is CASSPSGSLVDEQYF.